Here is one TCR beta chain with its context. Its antigen is not known. The data stem from a study of radiotherapy plus CTLA-4 blockade in lung cancer. Regarding the study as a whole: In blood, after radiotherapy plus ipilimumab, tumor-derived TCR clones expanded.

Clones were sequenced by immunoSEQ multiplex PCR, and TCRdb holds only the in-frame ones, with some missing. The data show tens of thousands of clones, around 80% seen once. This CDR3 spans 14 amino acids. Trimming removed 2 bases from V and 4 bases from J, with 9 bases in between. In germline, CDR1 is LNHDA, CDR2 SQIVND (reference sequence). This sample comprised peripheral blood, obtained from a patient treated with radiotherapy plus ipilimumab. This receptor was obtained from a human donor with non-small cell lung cancer who had stable disease on radiotherapy plus ipilimumab. V gene TRBV19 combines with J gene TRBJ1-3; D is undetermined. Here the CDR3 reads CASSIISGGNTIYF. DNA of the CDR3: TGTGCCAGTAGTATAATATCGGGCGGAAACACCATATATTTT.